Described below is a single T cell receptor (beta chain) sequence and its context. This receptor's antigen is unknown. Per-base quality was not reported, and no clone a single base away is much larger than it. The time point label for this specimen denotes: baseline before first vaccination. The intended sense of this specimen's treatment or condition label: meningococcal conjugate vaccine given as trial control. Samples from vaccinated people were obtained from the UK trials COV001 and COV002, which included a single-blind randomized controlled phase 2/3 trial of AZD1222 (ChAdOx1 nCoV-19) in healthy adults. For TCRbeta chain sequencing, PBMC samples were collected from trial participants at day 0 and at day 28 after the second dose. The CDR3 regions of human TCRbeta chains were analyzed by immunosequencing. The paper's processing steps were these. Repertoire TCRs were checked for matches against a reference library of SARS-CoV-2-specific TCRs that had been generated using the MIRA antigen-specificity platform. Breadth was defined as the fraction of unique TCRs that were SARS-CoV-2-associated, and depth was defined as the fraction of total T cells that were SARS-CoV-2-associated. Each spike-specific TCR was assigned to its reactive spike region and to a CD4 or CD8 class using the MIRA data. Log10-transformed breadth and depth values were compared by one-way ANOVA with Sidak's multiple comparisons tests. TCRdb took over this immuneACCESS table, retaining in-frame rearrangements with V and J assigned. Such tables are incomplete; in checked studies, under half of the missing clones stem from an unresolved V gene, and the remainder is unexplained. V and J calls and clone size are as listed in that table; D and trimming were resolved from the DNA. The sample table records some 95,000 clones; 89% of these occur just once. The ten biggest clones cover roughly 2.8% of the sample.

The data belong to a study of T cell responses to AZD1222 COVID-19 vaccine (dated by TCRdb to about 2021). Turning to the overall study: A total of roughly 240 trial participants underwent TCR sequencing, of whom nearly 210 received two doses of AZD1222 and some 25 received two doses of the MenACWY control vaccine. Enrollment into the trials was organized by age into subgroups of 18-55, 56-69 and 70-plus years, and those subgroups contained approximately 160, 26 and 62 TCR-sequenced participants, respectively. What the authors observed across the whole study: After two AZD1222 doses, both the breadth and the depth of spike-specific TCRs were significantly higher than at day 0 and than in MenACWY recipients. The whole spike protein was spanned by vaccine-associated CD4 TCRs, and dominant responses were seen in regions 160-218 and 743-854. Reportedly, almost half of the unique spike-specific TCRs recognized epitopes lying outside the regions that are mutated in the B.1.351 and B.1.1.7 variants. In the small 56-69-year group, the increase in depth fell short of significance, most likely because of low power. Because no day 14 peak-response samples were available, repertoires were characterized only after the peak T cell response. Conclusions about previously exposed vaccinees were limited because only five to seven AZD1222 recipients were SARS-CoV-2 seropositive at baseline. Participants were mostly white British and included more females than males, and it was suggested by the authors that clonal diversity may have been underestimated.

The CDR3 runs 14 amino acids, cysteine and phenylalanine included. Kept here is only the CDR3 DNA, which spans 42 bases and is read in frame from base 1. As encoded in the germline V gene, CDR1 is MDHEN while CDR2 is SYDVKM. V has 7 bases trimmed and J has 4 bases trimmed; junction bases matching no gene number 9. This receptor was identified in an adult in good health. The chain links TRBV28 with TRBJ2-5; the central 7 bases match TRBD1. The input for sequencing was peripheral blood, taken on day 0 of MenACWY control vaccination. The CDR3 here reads CASTDGTAGETQYF. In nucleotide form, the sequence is TGTGCCAGCACCGACGGGACAGCCGGAGAGACCCAGTACTTC.